The clone carrying this TCR beta chain was found many times. V was pared by 5 bases and J by 3 bases, with 8 bases of the junction left unmatched. The V gene's germline CDR1 is SGHTA and CDR2 FQGTGA. CDR3 size: 16 residues. The data stem from a study of T cells in Graves' hyperthyroidism and ophthalmopathy. RNA transcripts provided the source from which TCR beta CDR3 regions were amplified. HTBI primers drove first-round RT-PCR of the TCR CDR3. In TCRdb, the multiplex PCR reads were re-called with MiXCR into one record per CDR3 protein. The sample has a few hundred thousand distinct CDR3 sequences, 35% to 55% seen once.

The chain uses TRBV7-3 and TRBJ2-2; 8 bases line up with TRBD2. This sequence was found in a woman aged 18-29 years with Graves' hyperthyroidism. Material for sequencing was peripheral blood or thyroid tissue (not recorded which). The CDR3 DNA sequence: TGTGCCAGCAGCCCCGTTAGCGGGACGCACACCGGGGAGCTGTTTTTT. Translated, it gives CASSPVSGTHTGELFF.